This T cell receptor (beta chain) was sequenced in a study of blood T cells in healthy people across ages. General study points: As age increased, TCR beta diversity per million T cells fell in a roughly linear fashion.

Alongside a J-beta primer mix, a sample-barcoded 5' primer served in a second PCR lasting about 7 to 12 cycles. MiXCR, run by TCRdb on the 5' RACE reads, gives a single entry per CDR3 protein. The data show about 1.7 million distinct CDR3 sequences, roughly 27% seen once. CDR3 length equals 17 residues. V lost 2 bases to trimming and J lost 5 bases, with 22 bases between them. This clonotype was counted many times. The antigen remains undetermined. The rearrangement links TRBV12-3 or TRBV12-4 to TRBJ2-7; D possibly uses TRBD1 or TRBD2 (5 bases each). Sequenced material: blood. This TCR came from a woman in her 30s in good health. CDR3: CASSLSFRIGESHEQYF. DNA of the CDR3: TGTGCCAGCAGTTTAAGCTTCAGAATAGGGGAGTCCCACGAGCAGTACTTC.